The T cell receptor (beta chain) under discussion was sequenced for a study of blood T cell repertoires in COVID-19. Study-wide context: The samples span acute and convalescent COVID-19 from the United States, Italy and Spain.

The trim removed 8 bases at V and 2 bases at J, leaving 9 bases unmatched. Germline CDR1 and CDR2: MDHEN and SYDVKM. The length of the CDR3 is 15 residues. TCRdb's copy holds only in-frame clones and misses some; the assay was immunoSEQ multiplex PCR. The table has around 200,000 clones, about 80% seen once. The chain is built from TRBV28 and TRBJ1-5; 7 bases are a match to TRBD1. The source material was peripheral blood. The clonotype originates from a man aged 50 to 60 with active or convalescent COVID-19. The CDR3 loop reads CASHPEGAGNQPQHF. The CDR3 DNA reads TGTGCCAGCCATCCCGAGGGGGCTGGCAATCAGCCCCAGCATTTT.